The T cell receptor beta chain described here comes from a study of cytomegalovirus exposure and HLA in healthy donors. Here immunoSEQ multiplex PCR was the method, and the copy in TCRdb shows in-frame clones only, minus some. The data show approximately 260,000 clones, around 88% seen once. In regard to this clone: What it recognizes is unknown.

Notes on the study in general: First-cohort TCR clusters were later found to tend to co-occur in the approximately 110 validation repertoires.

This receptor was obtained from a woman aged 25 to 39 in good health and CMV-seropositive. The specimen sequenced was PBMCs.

CDR3 in amino acids: CASIMSTEAFF. In nucleotides, the CDR3 is TGTGCCAGTATTATGAGCACTGAAGCTTTCTTT. The gene calls are TRBV19 and TRBJ1-1; D is uncertain. Germline V gene sequence: CDR1 LNHDA, CDR2 SQIVND (reference sequence). V lost 7 bases and J lost 4, with 7 bases in between. The length of the CDR3 is 11 residues.